Below, 4 T cell receptor beta chains from the same sample are listed, as sequenced in a study of blood T cell repertoires in COVID-19. TCRdb keeps only in-frame clones here, not all; method: immunoSEQ multiplex PCR. Among 100,000 or so clones listed, over 90% were seen once. Sequencing was performed on peripheral blood. These receptors were taken from a human donor with active COVID-19. The donor label of this sample is uncertain.

This rearrangement joins TRBV9 to TRBJ1-6, with D possibly being TRBD1 (6 bases). Trimming took off 4 bases at V and 6 bases at J, with 14 bases between the two ends. The CDR3 is 15 residues long. Per germline, CDR1 SGDLS and CDR2 YYNGEE. CDR3 sequence: CASSPQGLSNSPLHF. CDR3 nucleotide sequence: TGTGCCAGCAGCCCTCAGGGGTTATCTAATTCACCCCTCCACTTT.

This clone has only a few counts. The chain has TRBV5-4 and TRBJ1-1; no definite D call. Deletions cut 0 bases from V and 5 bases from J, with 11 bases between. The CDR3 runs 14 residues. Germline CDR1 and CDR2: SGHNT and YYREEE (reference sequence). CDR3 sequence reads: CASSLGSYRTEAFF. CDR3 nucleotides: TGTGCCAGCAGCTTGGGATCCTACCGGACTGAAGCTTTCTTT.

The chain uses TRBV7-9 and TRBJ1-2; the match to TRBD1 covers 8 bases. The ends lost 1 base at V and 8 bases at J; junction bases unmatched: 9. Germline loops: CDR1 SEHNR, CDR2 FQNEAQ (reference sequence). The CDR3 consists of 15 residues. Written as DNA, the CDR3 is TGTGCCAGCAGCTTAGGACAGGGGATCGATAGCGGCTACACCTTC. Translating it yields CASSLGQGIDSGYTF.

This rearrangement joins TRBV7-2 to TRBJ1-4; weak D call: TRBD1 (5 bases). V dropped 0 bases and J dropped 5 bases, with 13 bases sitting between them. Germline values: CDR1 SGHTA, CDR2 FQGNSA. CDR3 length: 16 amino acids. The CDR3 spells CASSLATGGVNEKLFF. The DNA of the CDR3 is TGTGCCAGCAGCTTAGCCACAGGAGGGGTGAATGAAAAACTGTTTTTT.